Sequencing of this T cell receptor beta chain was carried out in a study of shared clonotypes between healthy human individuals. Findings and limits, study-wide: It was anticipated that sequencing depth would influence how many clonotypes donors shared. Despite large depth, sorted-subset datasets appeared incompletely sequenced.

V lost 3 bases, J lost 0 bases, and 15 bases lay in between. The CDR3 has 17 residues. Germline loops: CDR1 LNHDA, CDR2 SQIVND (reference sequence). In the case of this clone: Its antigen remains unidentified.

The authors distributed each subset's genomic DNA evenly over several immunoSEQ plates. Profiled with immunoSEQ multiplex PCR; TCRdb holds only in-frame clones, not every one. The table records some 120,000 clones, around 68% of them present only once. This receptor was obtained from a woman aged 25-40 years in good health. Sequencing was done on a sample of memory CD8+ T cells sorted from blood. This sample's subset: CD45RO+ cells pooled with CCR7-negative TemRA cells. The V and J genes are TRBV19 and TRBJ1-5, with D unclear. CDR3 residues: CASSILRSSLSNQPQHF. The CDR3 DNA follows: TGTGCCAGTAGTATTCTCCGGAGTTCTCTTAGCAATCAGCCCCAGCATTTT.